This TCR beta chain was captured by sequencing in a study of CD8+ T cells in alopecia areata. At the level of the study: Among treated patients, oral tofacitinib was administered at 5 to 10 mg twice daily. Patients in the study were on tofacitinib for 6 to 18 months, then off it for 6 months.

As the sequencing template, cDNA was produced by extracting RNA and reverse transcribing it. TCRdb keeps only in-frame clones here, not all; method: immunoSEQ multiplex PCR. The sample lists more than 90,000 clones; approximately 38% were seen once. This clone was seen a few times. Sorting from PBMCs produced CD4+ and CD8+ T cells. The CDR3 sequence is 15 residues long. Germline V gives CDR1 KGHSH, CDR2 LQKENI. V lost 2 bases and J lost 7; bases outside the gene matches: 7. V usage is TRBV18 and J usage is TRBJ2-1; 8 bases map to TRBD1. Sequenced input: CD4+ T cells sorted from blood. This receptor was identified in a human donor with alopecia areata. Written as DNA, the CDR3 is TGTGCCAGCTCACCAGGAGTGGACAGGGCGAATGAGCAGTTCTTC. Its protein is CASSPGVDRANEQFF.